The clone carrying this T cell receptor beta chain has only a few counts. Trimming pared 0 bases from V and 6 bases from J, leaving 12 bases between. Germline loops: CDR1 LGHNA, CDR2 YNFKEQ. The CDR3 is 15 amino acids. Data came from immunoSEQ multiplex PCR; TCRdb stores just in-frame clones and leaves some out. There are tens of thousands of clones in the sample; about 88% occur only once, and approximately 1.7% lies in the top ten. Collection of blood occurred at baseline, at cycle 4 day 1, and at cycle 7 day 1. This sample was included in a study of OX40 agonist ivuxolimab in advanced cancers. Study as a whole: Three patients got partial responses; one had hepatocellular carcinoma and two had cutaneous melanoma.

Sample: CD4+ or CD8+ T cells sorted from blood, taken in a trial of the OX40 agonist ivuxolimab. V and J are TRBV4-2 and TRBJ2-4; D could derive from TRBD1 or TRBD2 (5 bases each). The source of this sequence is an adult with an advanced solid tumor such as melanoma, head and neck, liver or kidney cancer. The CDR3 protein is CASSQEKARGNIQYF. CDR3 in DNA: TGTGCCAGCAGCCAAGAGAAAGCGAGGGGAAACATTCAGTACTTC.